This T cell receptor (beta chain) was sequenced for a study of shared clonotypes between healthy human individuals (dated by TCRdb to 2020 to 2022). About the investigation overall: The cohort included three men and a couple of women between 18 and 49 years of age. The study deeply sequenced blood TCR repertoires of five healthy adults to estimate repertoire size and the extent of clonotype sharing between individuals. Different laboratories and diverse techniques were used to prepare libraries and sequence TCR repertoires, to increase sequencing depth and limit assay-specific biases. Between about 0.9 and 8.9 billion PBMCs per donor were obtained by leukapheresis. Results the study describes overall, beyond this receptor: The genetic and exposure-history diversity represented was limited by the small number of donors. Pairwise subsampling indicated that sequencing depth was expected to affect the degree of clonotype sharing among donors. Sampling was restricted to blood, and TCR repertoires in tissue are likely to differ from TCR repertoires in blood.

CDR1 and CDR2 are drawn from the germline V gene (reference sequence): GTSNPN, SVGIG. The CDR3 runs 13 residues from the cysteine to the phenylalanine. CDR3 DNA only is kept here, 39 bases in frame from base 1. Between the V and J ends, shortened by 3 bases and 3 bases respectively, the junction contains 11 bases. In regard to this clone: It has no known antigen specificity. Per-nucleotide qualities are absent, and no much larger clonotype sits a single base away.

Donors were healthy HIV-negative adults with no recently reported acute infections or vaccinations. All donors were Caucasian adults living in Nashville, Tennessee, USA. In the unsorted samples, 85 million to 100 million PBMCs were counted, and genomic DNA was extracted using the QIAamp DNA Blood Mini kit. After blood collection by leukapheresis, PBMCs were isolated using Ficoll-Histopaque density gradient centrifugation and then cryopreserved in the vapor phase of liquid nitrogen. Using the deep immunoSEQ assay, TCR CDR3 regions were amplified from genomic DNA by multiplex PCR. Extracted genomic DNA from each cell subset was spread evenly across all wells of several immunoSEQ 96-well plates, with each plate serving as a replicate. For unsorted PBMC, 300 ng genomic DNA, equal to 25,000 to 35,000 T cell genomes, was loaded into each replicate PCR. Genomic DNA from unsorted PBMC was sequenced over ten immunoSEQ deep assay plates. The purified libraries were quantified using a Qubit 3.0 fluorometer, sized with a Bioanalyzer 2100, and then quantified again using the KAPA Library Quantification kit. Every immunoSEQ 96-well plate was sequenced on a separate single-read 150-cycle Illumina NextSeq 550 flow cell. Per the original workflow: The immunoSEQ output contained only junctional sequences without quality scores, so filtering could not match that applied to full-length reads. Sequences were annotated with PyIR, a Python wrapper for IgBLAST v1.9, using IMGT germline references to assign V/J genes and CDR3. Reads with weak V/J assignments (E-value above 1e-6), missing CDR3, stop codons, out-of-frame junctions, or ambiguous translated residues were removed. V3J clonotypes were defined as sequences sharing an identical inferred V gene, J gene, and CDR3 amino acid sequence. To compute the percentage overlap between repertoires, the number of shared unique clonotypes was divided by the size of the smaller repertoire. Three approaches were used to assess repertoire richness: RTK rarefaction, the Chao1 estimator, and Recon v2.1 estimates of unobserved clonotypes. TCRdb re-hosts the immuneACCESS table, in-frame sequences only. Its copies lack some clones; in the studies checked, an unresolved V gene accounts for under half of them, and the cause for the rest is not known. V and J calls and clone size follow that table, whereas D and trimming were derived from the DNA. The sample table holds hundreds of thousands of clones, of which about 76% were seen once. About 13% of the sample is held by the ten biggest clonotypes.

Sequenced input: PBMCs. The TCR sequence derives from a woman aged 40-49 years in good health. Some clones in this sample may be carry-over from other donors' samples. The V gene is TRBV30 and the J gene is TRBJ1-1; the D gene assignment is ambiguous. The CDR3 loop reads CAWRTVRDTEAFF. At the DNA level, the sequence is TGTGCCTGGAGGACTGTGAGGGACACTGAAGCTTTCTTT.